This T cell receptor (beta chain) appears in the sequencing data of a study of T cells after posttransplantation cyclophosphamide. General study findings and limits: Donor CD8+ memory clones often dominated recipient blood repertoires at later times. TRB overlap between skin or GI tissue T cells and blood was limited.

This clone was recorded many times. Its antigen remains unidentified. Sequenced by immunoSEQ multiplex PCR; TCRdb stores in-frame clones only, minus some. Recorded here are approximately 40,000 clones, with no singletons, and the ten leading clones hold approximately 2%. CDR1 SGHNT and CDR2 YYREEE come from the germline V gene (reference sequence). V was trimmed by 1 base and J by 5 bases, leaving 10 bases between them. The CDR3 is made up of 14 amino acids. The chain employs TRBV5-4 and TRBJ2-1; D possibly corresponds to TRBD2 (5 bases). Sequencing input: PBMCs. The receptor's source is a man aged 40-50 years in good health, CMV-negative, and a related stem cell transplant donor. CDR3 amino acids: CASSLSAGNNEQFF. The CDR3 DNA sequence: TGTGCCAGCAGCTTGTCGGCGGGCAACAATGAGCAGTTCTTC.